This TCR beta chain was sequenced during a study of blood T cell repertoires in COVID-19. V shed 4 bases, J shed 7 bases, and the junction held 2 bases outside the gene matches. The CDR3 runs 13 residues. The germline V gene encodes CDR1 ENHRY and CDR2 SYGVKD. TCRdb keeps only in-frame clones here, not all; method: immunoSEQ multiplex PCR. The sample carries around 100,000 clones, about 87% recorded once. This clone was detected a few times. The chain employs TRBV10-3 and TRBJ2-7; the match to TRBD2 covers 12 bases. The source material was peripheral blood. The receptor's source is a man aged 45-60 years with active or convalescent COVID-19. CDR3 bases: TGTGCCATCAGTGGGACTAGCGGGATTGAGCAGTACGTC. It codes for CAISGTSGIEQYV.